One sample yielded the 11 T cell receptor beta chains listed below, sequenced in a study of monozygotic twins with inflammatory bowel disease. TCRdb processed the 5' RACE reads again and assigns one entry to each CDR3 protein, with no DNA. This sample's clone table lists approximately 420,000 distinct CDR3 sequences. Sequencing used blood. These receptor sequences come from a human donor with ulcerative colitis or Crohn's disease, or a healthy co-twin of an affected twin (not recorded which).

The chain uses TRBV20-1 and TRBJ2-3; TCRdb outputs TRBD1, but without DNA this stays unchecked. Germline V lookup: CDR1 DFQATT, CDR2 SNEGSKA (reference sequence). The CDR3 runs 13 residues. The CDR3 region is CSATPGPGGTQYF.

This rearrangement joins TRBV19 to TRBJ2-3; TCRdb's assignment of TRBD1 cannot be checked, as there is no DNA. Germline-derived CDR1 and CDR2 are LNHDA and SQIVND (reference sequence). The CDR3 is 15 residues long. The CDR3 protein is CASSIEGHGADTQYF.

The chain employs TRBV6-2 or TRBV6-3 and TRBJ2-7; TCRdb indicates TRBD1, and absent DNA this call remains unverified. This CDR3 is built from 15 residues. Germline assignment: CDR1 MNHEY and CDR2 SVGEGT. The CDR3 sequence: CASSYGTGNSYEQYF.

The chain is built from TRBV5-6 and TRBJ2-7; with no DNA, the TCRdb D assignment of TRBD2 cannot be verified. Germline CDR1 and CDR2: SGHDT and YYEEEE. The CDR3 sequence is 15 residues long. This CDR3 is CASRYSRQKRYEQYF. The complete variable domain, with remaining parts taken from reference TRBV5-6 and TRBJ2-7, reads DAGVTQSPTHLIKTRGQQVTLRCSPKSGHDTVSWYQQALGQGPQFIFQYYEEEERQRGNFPDRFSGHQFPNYSSELNVNALLLGDSALYLCASRYSRQKRYEQYFGPGTRLTVT.

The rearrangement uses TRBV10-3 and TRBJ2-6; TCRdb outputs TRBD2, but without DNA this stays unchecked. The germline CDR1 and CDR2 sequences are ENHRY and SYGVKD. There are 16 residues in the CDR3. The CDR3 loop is CAIRKGGSSGANVLTF.

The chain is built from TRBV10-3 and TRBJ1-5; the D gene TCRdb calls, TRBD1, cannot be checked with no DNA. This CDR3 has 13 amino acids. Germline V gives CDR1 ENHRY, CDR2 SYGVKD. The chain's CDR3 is CASSRGTNQPQHF.

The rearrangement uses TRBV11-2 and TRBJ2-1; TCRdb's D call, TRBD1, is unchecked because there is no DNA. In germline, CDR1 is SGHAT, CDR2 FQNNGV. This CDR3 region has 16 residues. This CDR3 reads CASSLESRTVYNEQFF.

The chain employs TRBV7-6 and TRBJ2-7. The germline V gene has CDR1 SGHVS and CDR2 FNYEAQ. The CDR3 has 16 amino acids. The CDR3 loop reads CASSLGSVASSYEQYF.

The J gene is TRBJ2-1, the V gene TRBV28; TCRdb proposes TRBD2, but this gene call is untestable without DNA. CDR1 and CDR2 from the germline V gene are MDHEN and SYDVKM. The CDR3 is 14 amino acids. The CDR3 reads CASYLAGDPLEVVF.

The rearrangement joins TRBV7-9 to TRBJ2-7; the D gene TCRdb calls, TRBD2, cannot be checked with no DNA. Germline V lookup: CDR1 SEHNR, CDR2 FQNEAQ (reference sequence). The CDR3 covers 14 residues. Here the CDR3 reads CASSGGLAVYEQYF.

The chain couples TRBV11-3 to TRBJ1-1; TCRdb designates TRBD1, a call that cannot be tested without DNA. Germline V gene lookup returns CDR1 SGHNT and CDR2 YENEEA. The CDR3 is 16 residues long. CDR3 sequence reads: CASSLEGTPDCTEAFF.